This TCR beta chain was recorded in a study of control samples from healthy donors and cancer patients. J gave up 12 bases and V 6 bases, and 9 bases lay outside the gene matches. The germline V gene has CDR1 MNHEY and CDR2 SVGAGI. The CDR3 consists of 12 residues. Clones were sequenced by immunoSEQ multiplex PCR, and TCRdb holds only the in-frame ones, with some missing. The sample gives some 410,000 clones, about 93% of which show up once; 5.5% to 8% is in the top ten. The sequence was collected from a man aged 40-49 years with head and neck cancer. The chain uses TRBV6-5 and TRBJ2-7; 9 bases map to TRBD1. The sample consisted of PBMCs. The CDR3 DNA is TGTGCCAGCAGACGGGACAGGGACGACCCGTACTTC. Translation gives CASRRDRDDPYF.